A selection of T cell receptor beta chains follows, all from one sample in a study of vaccination and CD4 T cells after COVID-19. One entry per CDR3 protein, called by TCRdb with MiXCR from the PCR reads. This table holds 12,000 to 15,000 distinct CDR3 sequences, approximately 58% found once. The antigens these receptors bind are not known. Specimen: CD4+ T cells from blood, cultured in vitro. The receptors derive from a human donor who had recovered from COVID-19. The CDR3 runs from the conserved cysteine through the conserved F or W. Each record gives: CDR3 length, V gene, CDR3 protein.

>13|TRBV24-1
CATGRQGVGEAFF
>13|TRBV20-1
CSARITGNEKLFF
>14|TRBV27
CASRQGGVAYEQYF
>14|TRBV6-1
CASMQGALNSPLHF
>13|TRBV12-3/TRBV12-4
CASSLFNSNEQFF
>16|TRBV20-1
CSARDLLVLKPSEQYF
>13|TRBV28
CASSSGVRYGYTF
>16|TRBV27
CASSLLGEWGNQPQHF
>15|TRBV6-4
CASSDSGQGSDTQYF
>14|TRBV20-1
CSARVGTLQETQYF
>18|TRBV2
CASRPWASSIKDQETQYF
>17|TRBV6-1
CASSRGSGTSSNQPQHF
>12|TRBV20-1
CSARTDNYGYTF
>14|TRBV6-1
CASTKHVSTYGYTF
>18|TRBV6-5
CASSYNPGTSGRGETQYF
>14|TRBV7-9
CASSRLAGSGELFF
>16|TRBV6-1
CASSGEERRGWSPLHF
>15|TRBV28
CASTTIPSSYSPLHF